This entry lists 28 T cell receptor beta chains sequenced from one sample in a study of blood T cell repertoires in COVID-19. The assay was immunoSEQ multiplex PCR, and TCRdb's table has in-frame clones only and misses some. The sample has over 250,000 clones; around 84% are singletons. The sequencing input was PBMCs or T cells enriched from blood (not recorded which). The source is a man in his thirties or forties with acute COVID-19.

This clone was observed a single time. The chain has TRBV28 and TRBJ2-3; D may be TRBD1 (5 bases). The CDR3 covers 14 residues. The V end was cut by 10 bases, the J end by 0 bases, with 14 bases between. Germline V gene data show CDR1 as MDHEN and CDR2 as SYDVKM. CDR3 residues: CATVSPGSTDTQYF. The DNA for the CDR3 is TGTGCCACAGTTTCCCCAGGGAGCACAGATACGCAGTATTTT. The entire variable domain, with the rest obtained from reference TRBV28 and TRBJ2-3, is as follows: DVKVTQSSRYLVKRTGEKVFLECVQDMDHENMFWYRQDPGLGLRLIYFSYDVKMKEKGDIPEGYSVSREKKERFSLILESASTNQTSMYLCATVSPGSTDTQYFGPGTRLTVL.

CDR3 DNA sequence: TGCGCCAGCAGTGAGGTGCCAGGGGGCACTGAAGCTTTCTTT. The encoded protein is CASSEVPGGTEAFF. The chain is built from TRBV10-1 and TRBJ1-1; 7 bases are a match to TRBD1. CDR3 size: 14 residues. Germline lookup yields CDR1 WNHNN and CDR2 SYGVQD (reference sequence). V lost 2 bases to trimming and J lost 4 bases; unmatched junction nucleotides: 4.

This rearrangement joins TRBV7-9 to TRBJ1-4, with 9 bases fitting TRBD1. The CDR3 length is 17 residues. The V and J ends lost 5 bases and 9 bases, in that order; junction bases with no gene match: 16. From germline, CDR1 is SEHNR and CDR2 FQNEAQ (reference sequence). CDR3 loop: CASSPPDRGSDRKKLFF. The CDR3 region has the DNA TGTGCCAGCAGCCCCCCCGACAGGGGGAGTGACAGGAAAAAACTGTTTTTT.

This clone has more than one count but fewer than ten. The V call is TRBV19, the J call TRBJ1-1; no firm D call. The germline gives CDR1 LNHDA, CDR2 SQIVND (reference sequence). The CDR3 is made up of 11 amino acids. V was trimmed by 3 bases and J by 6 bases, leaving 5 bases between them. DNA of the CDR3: TGTGCCAGTAGTATTCAGTCTGAAGCTTTCTTT. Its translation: CASSIQSEAFF.

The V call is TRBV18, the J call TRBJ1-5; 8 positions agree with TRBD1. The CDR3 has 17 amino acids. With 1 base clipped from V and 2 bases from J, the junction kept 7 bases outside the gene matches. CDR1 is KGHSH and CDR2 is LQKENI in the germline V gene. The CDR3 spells CASSPLAGGLGNQPQHF. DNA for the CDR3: TGTGCCAGCTCACCACTAGCAGGGGGCTTGGGCAATCAGCCCCAGCATTTT.

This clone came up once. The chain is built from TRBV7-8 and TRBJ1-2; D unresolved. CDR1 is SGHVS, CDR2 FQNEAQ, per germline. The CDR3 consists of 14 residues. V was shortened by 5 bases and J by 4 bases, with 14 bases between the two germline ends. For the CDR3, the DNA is TGTGCCAGCAGCCGAGATCGAGTCGGCTATGGCTACACCTTC. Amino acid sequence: CASSRDRVGYGYTF.

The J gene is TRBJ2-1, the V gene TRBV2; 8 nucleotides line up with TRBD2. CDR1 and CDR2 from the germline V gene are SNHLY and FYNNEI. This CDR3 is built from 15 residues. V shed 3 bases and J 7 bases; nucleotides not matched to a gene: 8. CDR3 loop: CASSDRGLAGNEQFF. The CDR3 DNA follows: TGTGCCAGCAGTGATAGAGGACTAGCTGGGAATGAGCAGTTCTTC.

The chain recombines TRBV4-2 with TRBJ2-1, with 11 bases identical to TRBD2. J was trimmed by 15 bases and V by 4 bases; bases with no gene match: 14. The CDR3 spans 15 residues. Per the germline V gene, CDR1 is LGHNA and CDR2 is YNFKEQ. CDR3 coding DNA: TGTGCCAGCAGCCCGACTCCCACTAGCGGGAGTTTCACGTTCTTC. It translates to CASSPTPTSGSFTFF.

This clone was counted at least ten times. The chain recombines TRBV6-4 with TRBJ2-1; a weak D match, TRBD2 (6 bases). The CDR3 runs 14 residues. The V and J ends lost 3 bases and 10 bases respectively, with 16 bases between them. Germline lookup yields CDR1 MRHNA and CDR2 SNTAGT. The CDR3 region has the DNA TGTGCCAGCAGTGAAGGCGGGGACTCTTGGGAGCAGTTCTTC. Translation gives CASSEGGDSWEQFF.

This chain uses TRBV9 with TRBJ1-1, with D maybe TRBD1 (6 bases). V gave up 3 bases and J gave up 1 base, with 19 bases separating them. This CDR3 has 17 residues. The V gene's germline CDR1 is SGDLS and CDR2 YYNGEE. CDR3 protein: CASSASFVRDKNTEAFF. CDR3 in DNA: TGTGCCAGCAGCGCATCCTTCGTCCGGGACAAGAACACTGAAGCTTTCTTT. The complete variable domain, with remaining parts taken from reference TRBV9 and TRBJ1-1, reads DSGVTQTPKHLITATGQRVTLRCSPRSGDLSVYWYQQSLDQGLQFLIQYYNGEERAKGNILERFSAQQFPDLHSELNLSSLELGDSALYFCASSASFVRDKNTEAFFGQGTRLTVV.

As DNA, the CDR3 is TGTGCCAGTAGTATCGGGCTGGGGGGAGGTCAGCCCCAGCATTTT. Its protein product is CASSIGLGGGQPQHF. This chain joins TRBV19 and TRBJ1-5; a possible D gene is TRBD1 (5 bases). Germline CDR1 reads LNHDA; CDR2 reads SQIVND (reference sequence). V lost 3 bases to trimming and J lost 6 bases, with 15 bases between them. CDR3 size: 15 residues.

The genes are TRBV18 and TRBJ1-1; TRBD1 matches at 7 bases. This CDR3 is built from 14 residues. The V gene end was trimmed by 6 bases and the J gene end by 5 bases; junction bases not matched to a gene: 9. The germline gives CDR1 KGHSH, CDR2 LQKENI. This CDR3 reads CASSQTGAGTEAFF. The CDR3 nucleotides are TGTGCCAGCTCTCAAACAGGGGCGGGAACTGAAGCTTTCTTT.

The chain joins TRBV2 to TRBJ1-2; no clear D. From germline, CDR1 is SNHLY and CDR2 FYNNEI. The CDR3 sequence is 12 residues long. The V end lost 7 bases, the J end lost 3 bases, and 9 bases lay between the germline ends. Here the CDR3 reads CASTPQHYGYTF. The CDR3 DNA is TGTGCCAGCACCCCACAACACTATGGCTACACCTTC.

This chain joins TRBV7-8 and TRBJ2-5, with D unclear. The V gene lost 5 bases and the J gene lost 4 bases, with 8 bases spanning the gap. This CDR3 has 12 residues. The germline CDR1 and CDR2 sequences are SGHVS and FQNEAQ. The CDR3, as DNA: TGTGCCAGCAGCCCCCCGGTAGAGACCCAGTACTTC. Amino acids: CASSPPVETQYF.

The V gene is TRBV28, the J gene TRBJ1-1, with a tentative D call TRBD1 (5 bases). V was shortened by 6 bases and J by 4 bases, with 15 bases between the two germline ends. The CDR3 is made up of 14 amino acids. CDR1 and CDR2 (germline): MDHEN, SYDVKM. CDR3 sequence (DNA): TGTGCCAGCAGGCTCGTGGGGCGGCTCACTGAAGCTTTCTTT. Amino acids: CASRLVGRLTEAFF.

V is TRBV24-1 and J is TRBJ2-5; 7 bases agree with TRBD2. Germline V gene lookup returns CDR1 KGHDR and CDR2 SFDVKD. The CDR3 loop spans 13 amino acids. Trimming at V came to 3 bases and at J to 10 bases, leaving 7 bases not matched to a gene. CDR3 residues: CATSDGTTRDQYF. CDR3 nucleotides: TGTGCCACCAGTGATGGGACTACGAGGGACCAGTACTTC.

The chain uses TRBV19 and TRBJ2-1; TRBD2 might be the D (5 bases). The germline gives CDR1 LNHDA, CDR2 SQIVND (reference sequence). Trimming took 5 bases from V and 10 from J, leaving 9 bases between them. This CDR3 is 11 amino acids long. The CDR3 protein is CASSSSGEQFF. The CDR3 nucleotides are TGTGCCAGTAGTTCCTCGGGGGAGCAGTTCTTC. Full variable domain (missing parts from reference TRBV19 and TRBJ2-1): DGGITQSPKYLFRKEGQNVTLSCEQNLNHDAMYWYRQDPGQGLRLIYYSQIVNDFQKGDIAEGYSVSREKKESFPLTVTSAQKNPTAFYLCASSSSGEQFFGPGTRLTVL.

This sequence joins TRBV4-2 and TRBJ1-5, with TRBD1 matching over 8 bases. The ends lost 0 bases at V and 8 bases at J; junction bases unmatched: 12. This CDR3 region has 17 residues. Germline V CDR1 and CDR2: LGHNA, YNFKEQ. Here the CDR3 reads CASSQEVPGGRMEPQHF. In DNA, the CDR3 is TGTGCCAGCAGCCAAGAGGTCCCAGGGGGCCGAATGGAGCCCCAGCATTTT.

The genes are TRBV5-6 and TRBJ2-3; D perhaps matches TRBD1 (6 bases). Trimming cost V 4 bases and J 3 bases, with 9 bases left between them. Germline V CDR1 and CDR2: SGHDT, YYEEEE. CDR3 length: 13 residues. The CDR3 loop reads CASSHGTTDTQYF. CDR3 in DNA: TGTGCCAGCAGCCACGGGACAACAGATACGCAGTATTTT.

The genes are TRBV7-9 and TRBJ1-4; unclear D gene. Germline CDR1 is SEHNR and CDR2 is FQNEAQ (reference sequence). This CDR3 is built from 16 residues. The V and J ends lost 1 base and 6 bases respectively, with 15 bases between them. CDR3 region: CASSLGLRLTDEKLFF. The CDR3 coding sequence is TGTGCCAGCAGCTTAGGGCTGAGGCTGACTGATGAAAAACTGTTTTTT.

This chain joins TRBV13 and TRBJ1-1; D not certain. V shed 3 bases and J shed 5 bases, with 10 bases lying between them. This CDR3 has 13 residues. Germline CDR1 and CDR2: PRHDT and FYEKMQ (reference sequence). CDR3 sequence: CASSFDAATEAFF. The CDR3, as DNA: TGTGCCAGCAGCTTTGACGCGGCGACTGAAGCTTTCTTT.

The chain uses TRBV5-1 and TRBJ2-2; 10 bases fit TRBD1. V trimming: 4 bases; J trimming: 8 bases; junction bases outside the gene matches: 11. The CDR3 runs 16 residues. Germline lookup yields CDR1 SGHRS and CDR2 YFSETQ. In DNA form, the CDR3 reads TGCGCCAGCAGCGAAGGGACAGGGGTTATCAAGGGGGAGCTGTTTTTT. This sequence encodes CASSEGTGVIKGELFF.

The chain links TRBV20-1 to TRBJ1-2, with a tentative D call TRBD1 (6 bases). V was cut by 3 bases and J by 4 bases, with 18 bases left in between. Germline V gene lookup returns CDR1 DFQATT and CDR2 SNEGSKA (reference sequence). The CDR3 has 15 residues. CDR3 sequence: CSASEGGTPPYGYTF. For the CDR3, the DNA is TGCAGTGCTAGTGAGGGGGGGACCCCCCCCTATGGCTACACCTTC.

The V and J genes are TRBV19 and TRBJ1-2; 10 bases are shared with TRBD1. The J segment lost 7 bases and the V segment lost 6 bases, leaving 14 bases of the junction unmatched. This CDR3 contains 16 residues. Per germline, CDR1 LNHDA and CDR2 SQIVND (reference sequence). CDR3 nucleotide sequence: TGTGCCAGTAGGATTAATTCCGGGACAGGGGATCGTGGCTACACCTTC. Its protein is CASRINSGTGDRGYTF.

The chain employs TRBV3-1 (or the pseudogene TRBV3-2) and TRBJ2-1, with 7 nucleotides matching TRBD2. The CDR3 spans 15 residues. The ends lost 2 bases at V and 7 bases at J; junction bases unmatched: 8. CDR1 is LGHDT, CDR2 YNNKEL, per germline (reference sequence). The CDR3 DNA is TGTGCCAGCAGCCAACTAGCGGCCCATGTGAATGAGCAGTTCTTC. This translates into CASSQLAAHVNEQFF.

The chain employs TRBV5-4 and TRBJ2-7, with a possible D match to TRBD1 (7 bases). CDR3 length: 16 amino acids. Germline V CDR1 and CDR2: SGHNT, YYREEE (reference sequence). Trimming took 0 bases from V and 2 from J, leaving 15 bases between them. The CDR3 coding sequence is TGTGCCAGCAGCTTGGCAGGCAGGGGGGAGGCCTACGAGCAGTACGTC. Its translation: CASSLAGRGEAYEQYV.

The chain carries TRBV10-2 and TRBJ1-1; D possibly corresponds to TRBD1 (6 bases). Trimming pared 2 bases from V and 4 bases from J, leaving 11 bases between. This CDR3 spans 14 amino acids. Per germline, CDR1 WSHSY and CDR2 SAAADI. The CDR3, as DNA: TGCGCCAGCAGTGAGACAGGGTTACGCACTGAAGCTTTCTTT. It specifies CASSETGLRTEAFF.

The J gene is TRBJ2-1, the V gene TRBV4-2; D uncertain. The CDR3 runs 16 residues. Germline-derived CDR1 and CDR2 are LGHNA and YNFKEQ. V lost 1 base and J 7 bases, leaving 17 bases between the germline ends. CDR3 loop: CASSQAGNSGLNEQFF. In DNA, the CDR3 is TGTGCCAGCAGCCAAGCTGGTAACTCAGGATTGAATGAGCAGTTCTTC.